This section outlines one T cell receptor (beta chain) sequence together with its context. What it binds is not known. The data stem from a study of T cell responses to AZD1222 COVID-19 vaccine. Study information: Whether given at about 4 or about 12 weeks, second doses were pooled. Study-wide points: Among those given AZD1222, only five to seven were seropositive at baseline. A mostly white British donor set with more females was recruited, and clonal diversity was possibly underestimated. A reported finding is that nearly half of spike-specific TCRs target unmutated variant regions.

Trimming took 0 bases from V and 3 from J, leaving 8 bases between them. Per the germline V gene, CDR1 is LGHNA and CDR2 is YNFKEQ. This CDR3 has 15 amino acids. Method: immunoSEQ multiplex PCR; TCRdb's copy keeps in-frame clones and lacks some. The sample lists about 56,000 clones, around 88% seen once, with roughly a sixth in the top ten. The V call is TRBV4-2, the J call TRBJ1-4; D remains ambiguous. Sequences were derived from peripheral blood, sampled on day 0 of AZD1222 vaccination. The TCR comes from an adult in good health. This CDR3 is CASSQEGRANEKLFF. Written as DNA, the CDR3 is TGTGCCAGCAGCCAAGAGGGTAGGGCTAATGAAAAACTGTTTTTT.